This T cell receptor (beta chain) comes out of a study of a mutant IDH1 vaccine in newly diagnosed glioma. Background on the study: Radiotherapy, temozolomide, or both had been given previously, and both were given to most. Study-level results: Vaccine-induced immune responses were detected in about 93% of patients. Seemingly, top peripheral T cell clonotype changes bore no relation to pseudoprogression.

This clone was seen only a few times. The antigen is unknown. Time point reported: baseline, week 1 (first vaccination visit). Stated treatment: pre-vaccination baseline after standard-of-care therapy. Donors' newly diagnosed IDH1-mutant WHO grade 3 or 4 astrocytomas lacked nuclear ATRX. Germline CDR1 MNHNY, CDR2 SVGAGI (reference sequence). Trimming removed 6 bases from V and 2 bases from J, with 7 bases in between. CDR3 length equals 12 residues. TCRdb keeps only in-frame clones here, not all; method: immunoSEQ multiplex PCR. Of fewer than 50,000 clones in the sample, roughly 78% were seen once. The sequence derives from a man aged 35-49 years with glioma. Some clones in this sample may be carry-over from other donors' samples. The chain is built from TRBV6-6 and TRBJ1-1, with a possible D match to TRBD1 (6 bases). The specimen was PBMCs, collected from a glioma patient treated with radiotherapy, temozolomide or both. The CDR3 spells CASSRGNTEAFF. The CDR3 DNA is TGTGCCAGCAGCAGGGGTAACACTGAAGCTTTCTTT.